The source of this T cell receptor beta chain is a study of identical twins. Study-wide results and limits: Out-of-frame alpha sequences common to twins were enriched for low generation probability.

Each donor was a healthy Caucasian. Template switching (which added a universal primer site) was used, and cDNA carried unique molecular identifiers. A single record per CDR3 protein comes from TCRdb applying MiXCR to the 5' RACE reads. The sample has about 480,000 distinct CDR3 sequences, approximately 15% seen once; the top ten hold approximately 0.52%. Note on this clonotype: Antigen: not known.

The sample also formed part of further work on yellow fever vaccine responses in identical twins.

The sample consisted of CD4+ T cells sorted from blood. The origin of this receptor is a woman aged 18-29 years in good health.

The CDR3 reads CASIWTGTRGYEQYF. The CDR3 DNA sequence: TGTGCCAGCATCTGGACCGGGACTAGGGGCTACGAGCAGTACTTC. The chain combines TRBV6-1 with TRBJ2-7; TRBD2 matches at 8 bases. This CDR3 is 15 amino acids long. J was trimmed by 3 bases and V by 7 bases; bases with no gene match: 11. Germline-derived CDR1 and CDR2 are MNHNS and SASEGT.